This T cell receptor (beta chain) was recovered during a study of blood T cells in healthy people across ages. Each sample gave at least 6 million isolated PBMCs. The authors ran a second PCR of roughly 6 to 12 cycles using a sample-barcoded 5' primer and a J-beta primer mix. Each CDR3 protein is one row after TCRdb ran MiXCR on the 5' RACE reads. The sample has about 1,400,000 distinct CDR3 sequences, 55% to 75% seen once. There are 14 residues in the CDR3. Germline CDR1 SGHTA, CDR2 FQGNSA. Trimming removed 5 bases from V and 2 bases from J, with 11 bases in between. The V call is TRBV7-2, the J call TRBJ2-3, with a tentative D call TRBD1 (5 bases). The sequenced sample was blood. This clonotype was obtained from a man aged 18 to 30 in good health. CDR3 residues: CASSHQTATDTQYF. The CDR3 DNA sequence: TGTGCCAGCAGCCACCAGACAGCCACAGATACGCAGTATTTT.